Shown below are 7 T cell receptor beta chains from a single sample sequenced in a study of Ad26.COV2.S vaccination and SARS-CoV-2 variants. Treatment defined: 15 to 20 received Ad26.COV2.S at low or high dose, single or two shots; a few received placebo; per-sample allocation not given. Collection of samples fell on day 63 after the first vaccine or placebo injection. Profiled with immunoSEQ multiplex PCR; TCRdb holds only in-frame clones, not every one. The sample lists hundreds of thousands of clones, 87% occurring once. The sample was peripheral blood, taken in a trial of Ad26.COV2.S vaccine versus placebo. All receptors derive from a person between 18 and 65 years old who received the Ad26.COV2.S COVID-19 vaccine or a placebo.

The chain joins TRBV5-4 to TRBJ1-4; 8 bases fit TRBD1. CDR1 is SGHNT and CDR2 is YYREEE in the germline V gene (reference sequence). Trimming took 4 bases from V and 8 from J; bases not matched to a gene: 7. CDR3 length: 14 residues. For the CDR3, the DNA is TGTGCCAGCAGCCCCGACAGGGGAGGCGAAAAACTGTTTTTT. Its protein product is CASSPDRGGEKLFF. Full variable domain (missing parts from reference TRBV5-4 and TRBJ1-4): ETGVTQSPTHLIKTRGQQVTLRCSSQSGHNTVSWYQQALGQGPQFIFQYYREEENGRGNFPPRFSGLQFPNYSSELNVNALELDDSALYLCASSPDRGGEKLFFGSGTQLSVL.

This clone occurred a few times. The sample carries other DNA sequences with the same CDR3. The chain couples TRBV11-2 to TRBJ1-1; TRBD1 matches 8 bases. This CDR3 has 14 amino acids. V dropped 3 bases and J dropped 1; count of bases not matched to a gene: 1. Per the germline V gene, CDR1 is SGHAT and CDR2 is FQNNGV. CDR3 residues: CASSFGQGNTEAFF. In DNA form, the CDR3 reads TGTGCCAGCAGCTTTGGACAGGGGAACACTGAAGCTTTCTTT.

This chain connects TRBV7-9 to TRBJ1-5; D gene uncertain. This CDR3 is built from 15 residues. Germline V gene data show CDR1 as SEHNR and CDR2 as FQNEAQ (reference sequence). V dropped 1 base and J dropped 6 bases, with 13 bases sitting between them. CDR3 region: CASSLDGGMGQPQHF. The CDR3 coding sequence is TGTGCCAGCAGCTTAGACGGCGGAATGGGTCAGCCCCAGCATTTT.

This clone has more than one count but fewer than ten. The chain links TRBV6-2 or TRBV6-3 to TRBJ1-1; D unclear. The V end was cut by 2 bases, the J end by 4 bases, with 8 bases between. The germline CDR1 and CDR2 sequences are MNHEY and SVGEGT. The CDR3 has 13 residues. CDR3 in DNA: TGTGCCAGCAGTTACAATCCAGGCACTGAAGCTTTCTTT. Its protein product is CASSYNPGTEAFF.

The V and J genes are TRBV27 and TRBJ2-5; TRBD2 matches 8 bases. With 10 bases clipped from V and 1 base from J, the junction kept 2 bases outside the gene matches. The germline V gene encodes CDR1 MNHEY and CDR2 SMNVEV (reference sequence). This CDR3 region has 12 residues. CDR3 residues: CATGTSQETQYF. The CDR3 nucleotides read TGTGCCACCGGGACTAGCCAAGAGACCCAGTACTTC.

The J gene is TRBJ2-7, the V gene TRBV5-1; TRBD1 matches 9 bases. From germline, CDR1 is SGHRS and CDR2 YFSETQ. Trimming cost V 6 bases and J 5 bases; bases outside gene matches: 9. CDR3 size: 14 residues. DNA of the CDR3: TGCGCCAGCATGTTATTACAGGGGGCCCACGAGCAGTACTTC. Translation: CASMLLQGAHEQYF.

This chain uses TRBV9 with TRBJ1-2; no reliable D call. Germline V gene data show CDR1 as SGDLS and CDR2 as YYNGEE. V lost 0 bases to trimming and J lost 5 bases, with 11 bases between them. The CDR3 is 14 residues long. This chain's CDR3 is CASSVDADDYGYTF. The DNA for the CDR3 is TGTGCCAGCAGCGTAGATGCAGACGATTATGGCTACACCTTC.